The 30 T cell receptor beta chains below all came from one sample that was sequenced in a study of CD8 T cells in ankylosing spondylitis. TCRdb reprocessed the 5' RACE reads via MiXCR and lists one record per CDR3 protein. The table lists approximately 200,000 distinct CDR3 sequences, about 13% of them singletons, with more than 15% in the top ten. Sequencing was performed on blood, either unsorted or a sorted T cell fraction (not recorded which). These TCRs come from a male donor with ankylosing spondylitis or in good health (not recorded which).

The chain joins TRBV20-1 to TRBJ2-7; 10 nucleotides match TRBD2. Germline V lookup: CDR1 DFQATT, CDR2 SNEGSKA (reference sequence). The ends lost 5 bases at V and 7 bases at J; junction bases unmatched: 8. The CDR3 spans 13 residues. In DNA, the CDR3 is TGCAGTGCTCGAAAGCGGGGGGGCGTTGAGCAGTACTTC. Translation: CSARKRGGVEQYF.

This CDR3 is CASTRWGETQYF. The DNA of the CDR3 is TGTGCCAGCACCAGATGGGGAGAGACCCAGTACTTC. This chain connects TRBV7-9 to TRBJ2-5; D unresolved. Germline-derived CDR1 and CDR2 are SEHNR and FQNEAQ (reference sequence). The CDR3 has 12 amino acids. Trimming removed 7 bases from V and 4 bases from J, with 10 bases in between.

A few counts support this clonotype. The chain couples TRBV2 to TRBJ1-4, with 7 nucleotides matching TRBD1. V dropped 5 bases and J dropped 8; count of bases not matched to a gene: 11. The germline V gene encodes CDR1 SNHLY and CDR2 FYNNEI. The CDR3 has 15 residues. DNA of the CDR3: TGTGCCAGCAGTCCGGGACAGCTTTTTGCGGAAAAACTGTTTTTT. It is translated as CASSPGQLFAEKLFF.

The chain is built from TRBV27 and TRBJ1-5; possibly TRBD1 for D (6 bases). Deletions cut 6 bases from V and 3 bases from J, with 12 bases between. The CDR3 has 14 residues. Per germline, CDR1 MNHEY and CDR2 SMNVEV (reference sequence). This CDR3 is CASSQGSPNQPQHF. CDR3 nucleotides: TGTGCCAGCAGCCAGGGGTCCCCCAATCAGCCCCAGCATTTT.

The chain couples TRBV5-1 to TRBJ1-1, with no clear D. Germline CDR1 is SGHRS and CDR2 is YFSETQ. This CDR3 is built from 13 residues. Trimming left V 7 bases short and J 4 bases short, with 14 bases between. The CDR3 spells CASVLEVGTEAFF. Here the CDR3 DNA reads TGCGCCAGCGTCCTGGAGGTAGGCACTGAAGCTTTCTTT.

V usage is TRBV27 and J usage is TRBJ2-1; D remains unclear. The CDR3 has 13 amino acids. CDR1 and CDR2 (germline): MNHEY, SMNVEV (reference sequence). V lost 5 bases, J lost 9 bases, and 14 bases lay in between. The CDR3 region is CASSVYEASEQFF. CDR3 bases: TGTGCCAGCAGTGTGTATGAAGCGAGTGAGCAGTTCTTC.

This clonotype was observed many times. The V call is TRBV27, the J call TRBJ2-2, with D perhaps matching TRBD2 (6 bases). The CDR3 covers 12 residues. Trimming cost V 10 bases and J 8 bases, with 14 bases left between them. Germline lookup yields CDR1 MNHEY and CDR2 SMNVEV (reference sequence). CDR3 sequence (DNA): TGTGCCACCTGGGACTCCGTGGGGGAGCTGTTTTTT. Its translation is CATWDSVGELFF.

The chain joins TRBV20-1 to TRBJ2-7; D not resolved. In germline, CDR1 is DFQATT, CDR2 SNEGSKA (reference sequence). The germline V and J ends were trimmed by 0 bases and 4 bases, with 19 bases remaining between them. The CDR3 has 16 residues. CDR3 loop: CSARDAYRGAGYEQYF. CDR3 nucleotides: TGCAGTGCTAGAGACGCCTACCGCGGAGCAGGTTACGAGCAGTACTTC.

This clonotype was picked up a small number of times. The V and J genes are TRBV20-1 and TRBJ1-5, with 8 bases fitting TRBD1. Germline CDR1 reads DFQATT; CDR2 reads SNEGSKA (reference sequence). V shed 5 bases and J 5 bases; nucleotides not matched to a gene: 5. The CDR3 totals 13 residues. CDR3 loop: CSAWGTGDQPQHF. For the CDR3, the DNA is TGCAGTGCTTGGGGGACAGGAGATCAGCCCCAGCATTTT.

V is TRBV5-1 and J is TRBJ2-7, with no clear D. Trimming removed 2 bases at V and 4 bases at J, with 10 bases between. The CDR3 sequence is 13 residues long. Germline assignment: CDR1 SGHRS and CDR2 YFSETQ. CDR3 residues: CASSFADIYEQYF. DNA for the CDR3: TGCGCCAGCAGCTTCGCCGACATTTACGAGCAGTACTTC.

The chain joins TRBV7-9 to TRBJ2-1; 10 nucleotides match TRBD2. V trimming: 5 bases; J trimming: 0 bases; junction bases outside the gene matches: 7. Germline V gene lookup returns CDR1 SEHNR and CDR2 FQNEAQ (reference sequence). CDR3 size: 17 residues. CDR3 DNA sequence: TGTGCCAGCAGCCCAGGGACTAGCGCCCTCTCCTACAATGAGCAGTTCTTC. Its protein is CASSPGTSALSYNEQFF.

The chain carries TRBV7-9 and TRBJ2-1, with D possibly TRBD2 on 6 matching bases. The V and J ends lost 6 bases and 9 bases respectively, with 9 bases between them. This CDR3 is 11 amino acids long. The germline V gene has CDR1 SEHNR and CDR2 FQNEAQ (reference sequence). The chain's CDR3 is CASSYGGEQFF. CDR3 nucleotides: TGTGCCAGCAGTTACGGGGGTGAGCAGTTCTTC.

As DNA, the CDR3 is TGTGCCAGCTGCCTCTGGTCTTTACGCACTGAAGCTTTCTTT. This codes for CASCLWSLRTEAFF. The chain joins TRBV12-3 or TRBV12-4 to TRBJ1-1; D call uncertain. V lost 8 bases and J lost 4, with 17 bases in between. This CDR3 is built from 14 residues.

This clonotype showed up just a few times. The V gene is TRBV6-1, the J gene TRBJ2-7; no clear D. Germline values: CDR1 MNHNS, CDR2 SASEGT. The CDR3 is made up of 14 amino acids. Trimming took off 6 bases at V and 3 bases at J, with 15 bases between the two ends. CDR3 DNA sequence: TGTGCCAGCAGCACAACCCAAGACCACTACGAGCAGTACTTC. Translation: CASSTTQDHYEQYF.

V is TRBV12-3 or TRBV12-4 and J is TRBJ2-3; D tentatively fits TRBD1 or TRBD2 (5 bases each). The CDR3 runs to 14 residues. V was cut by 2 bases and J by 2 bases, with 8 bases left in between. The CDR3 here is CASSLMGVTDTQYF. The CDR3 coding sequence is TGTGCCAGCAGTTTAATGGGGGTCACAGATACGCAGTATTTT.

This chain uses TRBV3-1 with TRBJ2-3; no clear D. The germline V gene encodes CDR1 LGHDT and CDR2 YNNKEL (reference sequence). The length of the CDR3 is 15 residues. V was clipped by 0 bases and J by 3 bases, with 10 bases between them. As DNA, the CDR3 is TGTGCCAGCAGCCAAGATAGTGGGGATACAGATACGCAGTATTTT. Encoded protein: CASSQDSGDTDTQYF.

This clonotype was seen a handful of times. The V and J genes are TRBV11-1 and TRBJ2-7, with TRBD2 matching 13 bases. The CDR3 totals 19 residues. Germline trimming cut 2 bases from V and 0 bases from J; bases unmatched to any gene: 10. CDR1 is SGHAT, CDR2 FQDESV, per germline (reference sequence). CDR3 loop: CASSLPALAGGPGSYEQYF. CDR3 in DNA: TGTGCCAGCAGCTTACCCGCACTAGCGGGAGGGCCTGGCTCCTACGAGCAGTACTTC.

This chain links TRBV7-9 with TRBJ2-7; D unclear. This CDR3 region has 14 residues. Trimming took off 1 base at V and 2 bases at J, with 9 bases between the two ends. Germline CDR1 is SEHNR and CDR2 is FQNEAQ (reference sequence). CDR3 in DNA: TGTGCCAGCAGCTTAGAAGGCATCGCCTACGAGCAGTACTTC. Translated, it gives CASSLEGIAYEQYF.

The rearrangement links TRBV5-1 to TRBJ1-4, with 7 bases lining up with TRBD1. This CDR3 contains 16 residues. After removal of 8 bases from V and 5 bases from J, the junction contained 15 bases not matched to a gene. Germline V gene sequence: CDR1 SGHRS, CDR2 YFSETQ. CDR3 protein: CARRGTDEKGNEKLFF. For the CDR3, the DNA is TGCGCCAGAAGGGGGACAGACGAGAAGGGAAATGAAAAACTGTTTTTT. The full variable domain, in which reference TRBV5-1 and TRBJ1-4 provide the parts outside the CDR3, is KAGVTQTPRYLIKTRGQQVTLSCSPISGHRSVSWYQQTPGQGLQFLFEYFSETQRNKGNFPGRFSGRQFSNSRSEMNVSTLELGDSALYLCARRGTDEKGNEKLFFGSGTQLSVL.

The chain is built from TRBV4-1 and TRBJ1-2, with 7 bases matching TRBD1. After removal of 0 bases from V and 7 bases from J, the junction contained 8 bases not matched to a gene. The CDR3 is 15 residues long. Germline-derived CDR1 and CDR2 are MGHRA and YSYEKL. The CDR3: CASSQDRKGASGYTF. Written as DNA, the CDR3 is TGCGCCAGCAGCCAAGATCGTAAGGGGGCGAGTGGCTACACCTTC.

In this sample, this clonotype turned up a few times. This sequence joins TRBV27 and TRBJ1-2; 8 bases fit TRBD1. The germline V gene encodes CDR1 MNHEY and CDR2 SMNVEV (reference sequence). CDR3 length: 14 residues. V shed 6 bases, J shed 0 bases, and the junction held 3 bases outside the gene matches. The CDR3 DNA reads TGTGCCAGCAGATTGACAGGGGCTAACTATGGCTACACCTTC. Amino acid sequence: CASRLTGANYGYTF.

This clonotype was counted many times. The chain uses TRBV6-2 or TRBV6-3 and TRBJ2-1, with a tentative D call TRBD2 (6 bases). Trimming shortened V by 5 bases and J by 7 bases, and 6 bases separated the two germline ends. CDR1 is MNHEY and CDR2 is SVGEGT in the germline V gene. This CDR3 has 11 amino acids. CDR3 bases: TGTGCCAGCAGTCGGGGGAATGAGCAGTTCTTC. Its protein is CASSRGNEQFF.

This clonotype was detected many times. The chain has TRBV7-9 and TRBJ2-3; D gene unclear. Germline V gene sequence: CDR1 SEHNR, CDR2 FQNEAQ (reference sequence). The CDR3 contains 12 residues. The germline V and J ends were trimmed by 2 bases and 3 bases, with 3 bases remaining between them. In DNA, the CDR3 is TGTGCCAGCAGCTTAATAACAGATACGCAGTATTTT. Its protein is CASSLITDTQYF. The complete variable domain, with remaining parts taken from reference TRBV7-9 and TRBJ2-3, reads DTGVSQNPRHKITKRGQNVTFRCDPISEHNRLYWYRQTLGQGPEFLTYFQNEAQLEKSRLLSDRFSAERPKGSFSTLEIQRTEQGDSAMYLCASSLITDTQYFGPGTRLTVL.

The chain recombines TRBV7-6 with TRBJ2-5; D might be TRBD2 (5 bases). The CDR3 spans 13 residues. CDR1 is SGHVS and CDR2 is FNYEAQ in the germline V gene. The ends were cut back, 7 bases at V and 1 base at J, with 10 bases in the middle. The DNA for the CDR3 is TGTGCCAGCAAAAGCGGCCTCCAAGAGACCCAGTACTTC. This encodes CASKSGLQETQYF.

The CDR3 loop is CASSGLTSGSTDTQYF. CDR3 sequence (DNA): TGCGCCAGCAGTGGTCTAACTAGCGGATCCACAGATACGCAGTATTTT. The chain couples TRBV10-2 to TRBJ2-3; 8 nucleotides align to TRBD2. This CDR3 is built from 16 residues. Germline-derived CDR1 and CDR2 are WSHSY and SAAADI. J was trimmed by 2 bases and V by 4 bases; bases with no gene match: 8.

This chain joins TRBV2 and TRBJ1-5; unclear D gene. The ends were cut back, 6 bases at V and 0 bases at J, with 12 bases in the middle. The CDR3 sequence is 15 residues long. Germline V gene sequence: CDR1 SNHLY, CDR2 FYNNEI. The CDR3 reads CASRQTEYSNQPQHF. DNA of the CDR3: TGTGCCAGCAGGCAGACGGAATATAGCAATCAGCCCCAGCATTTT.

The chain recombines TRBV27 with TRBJ1-5, with D perhaps TRBD1 (6 bases). V dropped 4 bases and J dropped 5 bases, with 12 bases sitting between them. Looked up from germline, CDR1 is MNHEY and CDR2 is SMNVEV (reference sequence). The CDR3 totals 14 residues. For the CDR3, the DNA is TGTGCCAGCAGTTGGAGGGACACCGATCAGCCCCAGCATTTT. Its translation is CASSWRDTDQPQHF.

This clonotype was seen just once. J is TRBJ2-1 and V is TRBV6-1; no clear D gene. Per the germline V gene, CDR1 is MNHNS and CDR2 is SASEGT. CDR3 size: 15 residues. The V end was cut by 6 bases, the J end by 0 bases, with 12 bases between. The CDR3 spells CASRALSASYNEQFF. CDR3 DNA sequence: TGTGCCAGCAGAGCCCTCAGCGCCTCCTACAATGAGCAGTTCTTC.

Ten or more counts support this clonotype. The DNA for the CDR3 is TGTGCCAGCAGCATACCAGGCGGGAGGTCGAATGAGCAGTTCTTC. It specifies CASSIPGGRSNEQFF. The chain has TRBV12-3 or TRBV12-4 and TRBJ2-1; TRBD2 matches at 8 bases. The V and J ends lost 6 bases and 7 bases, in that order; junction bases with no gene match: 11. The CDR3 loop spans 15 amino acids.

This clonotype was seen only a few times. The chain uses TRBV29-1 and TRBJ2-5, with TRBD1 matching 11 bases. Germline values: CDR1 SQVTM, CDR2 ANQGSEA. The CDR3 is 14 residues long. The V segment lost 1 base and the J segment 6 bases; nucleotides outside the gene matches: 4. The CDR3 spells CSVEAGTGGKTQYF. The DNA of the CDR3 is TGCAGCGTTGAAGCCGGGACAGGGGGAAAGACCCAGTACTTC. Supplemented by reference TRBV29-1 and TRBJ2-5, the full variable domain reads SAVISQKPSRDICQRGTSLTIQCQVDSQVTMMFWYRQQPGQSLTLIATANQGSEATYESGFVIDKFPISRPNLTFSTLTVSNMSPEDSSIYLCSVEAGTGGKTQYFGPGTRLLVL.